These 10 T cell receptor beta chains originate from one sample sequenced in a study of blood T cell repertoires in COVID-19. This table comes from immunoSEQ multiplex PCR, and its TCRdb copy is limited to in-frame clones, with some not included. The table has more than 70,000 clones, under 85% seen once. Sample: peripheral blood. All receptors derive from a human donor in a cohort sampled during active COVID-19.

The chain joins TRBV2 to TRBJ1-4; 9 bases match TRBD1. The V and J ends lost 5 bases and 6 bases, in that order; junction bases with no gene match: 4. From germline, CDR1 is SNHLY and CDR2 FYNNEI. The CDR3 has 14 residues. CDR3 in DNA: TGTGCCAGCAGTCGACAGGGGGGTGATGAAAAACTGTTTTTT. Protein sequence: CASSRQGGDEKLFF.

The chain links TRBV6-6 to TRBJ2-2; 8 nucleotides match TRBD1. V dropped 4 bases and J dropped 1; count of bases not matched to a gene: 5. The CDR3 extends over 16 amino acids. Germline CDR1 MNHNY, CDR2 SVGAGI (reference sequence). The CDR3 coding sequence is TGTGCCAGCAGTTTCCCCGGGACAGGGAACACCGGGGAGCTGTTTTTT. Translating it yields CASSFPGTGNTGELFF.

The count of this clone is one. CDR3 coding DNA: TGTGCCAGCAGCTTGGCTGCGACAGGGCCCCTCCACTTT. Translation: CASSLAATGPLHF. This rearrangement joins TRBV5-6 to TRBJ1-6, with 7 bases lining up with TRBD1. The CDR3 is 13 amino acids. The germline CDR1 and CDR2 sequences are SGHDT and YYEEEE. The V segment lost 0 bases and the J segment 13 bases; nucleotides outside the gene matches: 4.

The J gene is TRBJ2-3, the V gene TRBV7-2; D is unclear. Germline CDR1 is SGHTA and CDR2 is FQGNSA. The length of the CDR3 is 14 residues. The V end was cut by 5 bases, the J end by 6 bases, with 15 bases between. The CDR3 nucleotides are TGTGCCAGCAGCCCCCACTATCGAGCCGATACGCAGTATTTT. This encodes CASSPHYRADTQYF.

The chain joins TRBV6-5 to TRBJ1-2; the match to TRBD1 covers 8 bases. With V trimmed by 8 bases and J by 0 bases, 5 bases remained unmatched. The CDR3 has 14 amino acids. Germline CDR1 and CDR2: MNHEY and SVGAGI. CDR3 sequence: CASGQGAPNYGYTF. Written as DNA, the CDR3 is TGTGCCAGCGGCCAGGGGGCGCCTAACTATGGCTACACCTTC.

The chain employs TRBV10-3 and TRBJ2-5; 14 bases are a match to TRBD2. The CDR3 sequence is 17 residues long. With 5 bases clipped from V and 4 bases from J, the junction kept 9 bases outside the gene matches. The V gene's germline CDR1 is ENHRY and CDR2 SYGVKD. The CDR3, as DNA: TGTGCCATCAGTCCGGGACTAGCGGGGGAGGGTGGAGAGACCCAGTACTTC. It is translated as CAISPGLAGEGGETQYF.

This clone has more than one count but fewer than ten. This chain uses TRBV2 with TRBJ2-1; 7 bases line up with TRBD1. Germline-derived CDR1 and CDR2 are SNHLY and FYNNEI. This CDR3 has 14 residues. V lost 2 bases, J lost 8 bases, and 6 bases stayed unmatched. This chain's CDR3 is CASSEQGVLYEQFF. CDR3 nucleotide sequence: TGTGCCAGCAGTGAACAGGGGGTGTTATATGAGCAGTTCTTC. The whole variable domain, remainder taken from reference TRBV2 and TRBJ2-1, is EPEVTQTPSHQVTQMGQEVILRCVPISNHLYFYWYRQILGQKVEFLVSFYNNEISEKSEIFDDQFSVERPDGSNFTLKIRSTKLEDSAMYFCASSEQGVLYEQFFGPGTRLTVL.

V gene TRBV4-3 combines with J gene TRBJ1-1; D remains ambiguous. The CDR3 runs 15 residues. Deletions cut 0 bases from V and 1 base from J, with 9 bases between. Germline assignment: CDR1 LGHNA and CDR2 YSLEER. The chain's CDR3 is CASSQDPGWNTEAFF. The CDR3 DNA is TGCGCCAGCAGCCAAGACCCAGGATGGAACACTGAAGCTTTCTTT.

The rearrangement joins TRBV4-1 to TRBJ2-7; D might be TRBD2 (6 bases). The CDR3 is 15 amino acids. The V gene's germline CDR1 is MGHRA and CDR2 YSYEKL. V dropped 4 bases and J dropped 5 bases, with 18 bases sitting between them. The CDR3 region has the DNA TGCGCCAGCAGCCTCGGCGGGGACCCACCACACGAGCAGTACTTC. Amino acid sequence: CASSLGGDPPHEQYF.

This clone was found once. The CDR3 region is CASNAGIRFGELFF. CDR3 nucleotides: TGTGCCAGCAACGCGGGGATTCGTTTCGGGGAGCTGTTTTTT. This chain joins TRBV6-5 and TRBJ2-2, with D possibly TRBD2 on 6 matching bases. V was shortened by 7 bases and J by 7 bases, with 16 bases between the two germline ends. There are 14 residues in the CDR3. Germline CDR1 and CDR2: MNHEY and SVGAGI.